Listed below are T cell receptor beta chains from one sample, sequenced in a study of PD-L1 blockade in urothelial cancer. TCRdb's copy holds only in-frame clones and misses some; the assay was immunoSEQ multiplex PCR. The sample has about 50,000 clones; around nine tenths are singletons. The starting material was PBMCs, obtained around atezolizumab (anti-PD-L1) treatment. The receptors here all came from an older woman with urothelial cancer. CDR3s include the opening cysteine and the closing phenylalanine or tryptophan. Fields, in order: V gene, clone size, J gene, CDR3 protein. Expanded clones are given a class, and other clones once, few, many or no size at all.

TRBV7-9	.	TRBJ1-4	CASSPGQGEKLFF
TRBV9	.	TRBJ2-7	CASSVGPGQGSEQYF
TRBV5-5	once	TRBJ2-7	CASSYGTGGYEQYF
TRBV5-1	.	TRBJ1-2	CASSLATGYQEYGYTF
TRBV7-8	.	TRBJ2-1	CASSLVFLADNEQFF
TRBV28	.	TRBJ1-1	CASSYQGAMNTEAFF
TRBV19	.	TRBJ2-5	CASSSPQANHGETQYF
TRBV11-2	.	TRBJ2-7	CASSLNRAARRLYEQYF
TRBV7-8	.	TRBJ1-5	CASSSYRGSNQPQHF
TRBV6-1	.	TRBJ1-1	CASSDSGSRGSEAFF
TRBV19	.	TRBJ1-1	CASSTGGRLTEAFF
TRBV28	.	TRBJ1-2	CASRPGTGDYGYTF
TRBV5-6	.	TRBJ1-2	CASSGRRGFYGYTF
TRBV7-2	.	TRBJ1-2	CASSLRRTGYGYTF
TRBV7-2	few	TRBJ1-2	CASSLKDRGGDGYTF
TRBV2	few	TRBJ1-1	CASRTGSAEAFF
TRBV10-3	.	TRBJ2-7	CAISETGVRYEQYF
TRBV5-1	.	TRBJ1-1	CASSLRGENTEAFF
TRBV19	.	TRBJ2-1	CASAGQGHGEQFF
TRBV7-9	.	TRBJ1-2	CASSLMSGTNYGYTF
TRBV18	.	TRBJ2-1	CASSPGQGGSYNEQFF
TRBV18	.	TRBJ2-2	CASSPRDRENTGELFF
TRBV5-4	.	TRBJ1-5	CASSLQGGNQPQHF
TRBV27	once	TRBJ2-3	CASSLTSGSPDTQYF
TRBV6-5	.	TRBJ2-3	CASMEGGRDTQYF
TRBV10-3	once	TRBJ1-1	CAISNWGTGGGTEAFF
TRBV5-1	.	TRBJ2-7	CASSLAAGGLLLEYGEQYF
TRBV20-1	.	TRBJ2-1	CSTSGGWVQFF
TRBV27	once	TRBJ2-5	CASSFRDRVETQYF
TRBV10-2	.	TRBJ1-3	CASSQRRAGNTIYF
TRBV29-1	.	TRBJ1-2	CSVQGGQGHGYTF